This T cell receptor (beta chain) was documented in a study of blood T cell repertoires in COVID-19. About the research overall: The United States, Italy and Spain supplied acute and convalescent COVID-19 samples. Sample material is recorded as cDNA or gDNA derived from T cells, B-cell-depleted T cells, or PBMCs.

The germline CDR1 and CDR2 sequences are SNHLY and FYNNEI. Between the trimmed V and J ends, which lost 6 bases and 4 bases, there was a span of 9 bases. The CDR3 extends over 12 amino acids. Study processing details: Reference gene primer amplification in the assay estimated nucleated cell counts. TCRdb keeps only in-frame clones here, not all; method: immunoSEQ multiplex PCR. V, J and clone size are taken as reported in that table, and D and trimming were inferred from the DNA itself. The table shows 250,000 to 300,000 clones, with around 86% occurring only once. The sample comprised peripheral blood. The chain combines TRBV2 with TRBJ2-5; no clear D. This sequence originates from a man in his forties or fifties with acute or convalescent COVID-19. CDR3 residues: CASSVNGETQYF. DNA of the CDR3: TGTGCCAGCAGCGTGAACGGAGAGACCCAGTACTTC.